These T cell receptor beta chains were read from a single sample in a study of blood T cell repertoires in COVID-19. TCRdb's copy holds only in-frame clones and misses some; the assay was immunoSEQ multiplex PCR. The table records around 240,000 clones, around 83% of them present only once. Material for sequencing was peripheral blood. Every receptor here comes from a woman aged 45-65 years with acute or convalescent COVID-19. Each CDR3 is given with its conserved first and last residue. D genes are given only for firm matches. Some rows have no size entry. The others give once, few or many, or a class for an expanded clone.

V,D,J,size,DNA,CDR3
TRBV28,TRBD2,TRBJ2-3,.,TGTGCCAGCAGTTTCCTTTCTAGCGGGAGCACAGATACGCAGTATTTT,CASSFLSSGSTDTQYF
TRBV5-6,.,TRBJ1-2,.,TGTGCCAGCAGCTTGGGACGGCGGTCGGGCTACACCTTC,CASSLGRRSGYTF
TRBV5-6,TRBD1,TRBJ1-4,.,TGTGCCAGCAGCCCTGGGACAGGGCTTAATGAAAAACTGTTTTTT,CASSPGTGLNEKLFF
TRBV28,.,TRBJ2-7,.,TGTGCCAGCAGTCCCCCCAACAGGGCGTACGAGCAGTACTTC,CASSPPNRAYEQYF
TRBV18,.,TRBJ1-5,.,TGTGCCAGCTCACCACCGATGGGTCAGGCCCAGCATTTT,CASSPPMGQAQHF
TRBV6-4,.,TRBJ2-7,once,TGTGCCAGCAGTGACGGGGCCGGAGAATACGAGCAGTACTTC,CASSDGAGEYEQYF
TRBV7-9,TRBD1,TRBJ2-5,.,TGTGCCAGCAGCCAGGGACAGCCGGGGGAGACCCAGTACTTC,CASSQGQPGETQYF
TRBV9,.,TRBJ1-6,.,TGTGCCAGCACGGGGGTAACTGGTTCACCCCTCCACTTT,CASTGVTGSPLHF
TRBV9,.,TRBJ2-2,once,TGTGCCAGCAGCGTAGGCCCCGGAGGCTCTCCCGGGGAGCTGTTTTTT,CASSVGPGGSPGELFF
TRBV2,TRBD1,TRBJ2-2,.,TGTGCCAGCAGTACAGGGGGCCGTCCCGGGGAGCTGTTTTTT,CASSTGGRPGELFF
TRBV6-2/TRBV6-3,TRBD1,TRBJ2-7,.,TGTGCCAGCAGTTACGGGACAGGGGGCTACGAGCAGTACTTC,CASSYGTGGYEQYF
TRBV28,TRBD1,TRBJ1-5,few,TGTGCCAGCAGTCCAATACAGGGGTTGTATAGCAATCAGCCCCAGCATTTT,CASSPIQGLYSNQPQHF
TRBV10-3,.,TRBJ2-3,.,TGTGCCATCAGCCTAGCGCAAGATACGCAGTATTTT,CAISLAQDTQYF
TRBV7-2,TRBD2,TRBJ2-1,once,TGTGCCAGCAGCCCTAGCGGGATGGCTGAAAATGAGCAGTTCTTC,CASSPSGMAENEQFF
TRBV2,.,TRBJ2-2,.,TGTGCCAGCAGCGCCGCGGAACTTCCGGCCCTGTTTTTT,CASSAAELPALFF
TRBV30,TRBD1,TRBJ1-1,.,TGTGCCTGGACCAAGGACAGGGGGCCTGGGAACACTGAAGCTTTCTTT,CAWTKDRGPGNTEAFF